This T cell receptor beta chain was recovered during a study of cytomegalovirus exposure and HLA in healthy donors. The PCR employed 60 Vbeta primers together with 13 Jbeta primers. Produced via immunoSEQ multiplex PCR; TCRdb's table is partial and in-frame only. The sample shows about 180,000 clones, about 80% of them seen only once. Per the germline V gene, CDR1 is MNHEY and CDR2 is SMNVEV (reference sequence). The CDR3 totals 14 residues. V was cut by 3 bases and J by 5 bases, with 11 bases left in between. This chain links TRBV27 with TRBJ2-1, with D unresolved. The receptor comes from a man aged 25 to 40 in good health and CMV-seropositive. Sequenced: PBMCs. CDR3 sequence (DNA): TGTGCCAGCAGTTTTTCTGGCAGTCACAATGAGCAGTTCTTC. It translates to CASSFSGSHNEQFF.